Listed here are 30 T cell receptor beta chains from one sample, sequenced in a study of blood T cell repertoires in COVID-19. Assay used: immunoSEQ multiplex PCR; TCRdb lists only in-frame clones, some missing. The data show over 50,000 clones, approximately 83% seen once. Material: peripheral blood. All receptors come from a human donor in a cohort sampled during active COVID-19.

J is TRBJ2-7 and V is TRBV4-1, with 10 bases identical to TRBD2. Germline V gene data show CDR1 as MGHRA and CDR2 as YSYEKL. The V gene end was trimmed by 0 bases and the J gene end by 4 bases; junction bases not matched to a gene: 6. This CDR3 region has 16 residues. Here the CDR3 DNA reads TGCGCCAGCAGCCAAGATGGGAGTAGCGGGAGGTACGAGCAGTACTTC. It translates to CASSQDGSSGRYEQYF.

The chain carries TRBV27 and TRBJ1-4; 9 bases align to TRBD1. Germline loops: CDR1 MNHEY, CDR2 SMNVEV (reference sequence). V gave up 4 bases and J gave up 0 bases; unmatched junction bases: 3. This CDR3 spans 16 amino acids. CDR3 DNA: TGTGCCAGCAGTTGGACAGGGGACACAACTAATGAAAAACTGTTTTTT. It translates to CASSWTGDTTNEKLFF.

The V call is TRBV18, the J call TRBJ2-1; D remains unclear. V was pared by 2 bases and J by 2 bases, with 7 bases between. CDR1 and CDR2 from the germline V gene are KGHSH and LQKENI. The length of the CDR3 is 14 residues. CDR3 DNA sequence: TGTGCCAGCTCACCATCCCAGGCCTACAATGAGCAGTTCTTC. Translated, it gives CASSPSQAYNEQFF. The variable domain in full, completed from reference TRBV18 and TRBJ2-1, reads NAGVMQNPRHLVRRRGQEARLRCSPMKGHSHVYWYRQLPEEGLKFMVYLQKENIIDESGMPKERFSAEFPKEGPSILRIQQVVRGDSAAYFCASSPSQAYNEQFFGPGTRLTVL.

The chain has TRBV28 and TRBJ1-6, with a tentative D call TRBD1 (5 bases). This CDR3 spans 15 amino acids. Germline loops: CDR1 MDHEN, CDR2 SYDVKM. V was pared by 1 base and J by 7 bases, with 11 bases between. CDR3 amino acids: CASSLSNRWNSPLHF. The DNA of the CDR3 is TGTGCCAGCAGTTTATCGAACAGGTGGAATTCACCCCTCCACTTT.

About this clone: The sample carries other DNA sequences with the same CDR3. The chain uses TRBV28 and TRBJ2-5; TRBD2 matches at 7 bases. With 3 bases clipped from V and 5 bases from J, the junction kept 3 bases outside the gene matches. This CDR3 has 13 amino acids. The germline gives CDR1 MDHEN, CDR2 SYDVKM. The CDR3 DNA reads TGTGCCAGCAGTTTGGGAGGGCGGGAGACCCAGTACTTC. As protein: CASSLGGRETQYF.

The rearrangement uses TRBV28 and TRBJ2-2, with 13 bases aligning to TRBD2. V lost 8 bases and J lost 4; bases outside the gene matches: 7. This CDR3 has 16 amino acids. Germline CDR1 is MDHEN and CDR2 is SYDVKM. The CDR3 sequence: CASVTSGRAGTGELFF. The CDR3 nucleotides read TGTGCCAGCGTAACTAGCGGGAGGGCCGGCACCGGGGAGCTGTTTTTT.

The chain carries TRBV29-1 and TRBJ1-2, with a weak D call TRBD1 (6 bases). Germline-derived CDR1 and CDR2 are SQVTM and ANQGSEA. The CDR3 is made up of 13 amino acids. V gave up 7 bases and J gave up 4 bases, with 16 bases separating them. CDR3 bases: TGCAGCGCCATGGTAGGGGACACCTATGGCTACACCTTC. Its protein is CSAMVGDTYGYTF.

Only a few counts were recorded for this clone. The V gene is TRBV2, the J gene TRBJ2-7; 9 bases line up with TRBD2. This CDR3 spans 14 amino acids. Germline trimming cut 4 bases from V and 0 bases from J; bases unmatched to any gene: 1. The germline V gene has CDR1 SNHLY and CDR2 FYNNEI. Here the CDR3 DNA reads TGTGCCAGCAGTGGGCGGGAGGGCTCCTACGAGCAGTACTTC. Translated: CASSGREGSYEQYF.

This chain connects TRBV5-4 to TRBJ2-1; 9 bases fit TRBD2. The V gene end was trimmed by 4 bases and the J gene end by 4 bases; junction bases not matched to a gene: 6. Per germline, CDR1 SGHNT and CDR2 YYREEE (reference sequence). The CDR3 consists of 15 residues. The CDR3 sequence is CASSATSGLYNEQFF. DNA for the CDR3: TGTGCCAGCAGCGCGACTAGCGGACTTTACAATGAGCAGTTCTTC.

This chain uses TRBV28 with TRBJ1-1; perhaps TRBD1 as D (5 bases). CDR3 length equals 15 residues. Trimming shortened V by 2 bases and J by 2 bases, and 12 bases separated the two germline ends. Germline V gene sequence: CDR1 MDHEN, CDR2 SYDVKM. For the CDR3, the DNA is TGTGCCAGCAGTTTAAGGTCAGGGCAAAACACTGAAGCTTTCTTT. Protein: CASSLRSGQNTEAFF.

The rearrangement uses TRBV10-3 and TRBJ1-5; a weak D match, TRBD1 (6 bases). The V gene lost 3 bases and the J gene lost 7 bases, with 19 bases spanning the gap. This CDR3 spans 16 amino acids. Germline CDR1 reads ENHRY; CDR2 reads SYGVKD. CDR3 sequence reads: CAISDPDRPRGQPQHF. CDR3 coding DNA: TGTGCCATCAGTGACCCCGACAGGCCGAGAGGGCAGCCCCAGCATTTT.

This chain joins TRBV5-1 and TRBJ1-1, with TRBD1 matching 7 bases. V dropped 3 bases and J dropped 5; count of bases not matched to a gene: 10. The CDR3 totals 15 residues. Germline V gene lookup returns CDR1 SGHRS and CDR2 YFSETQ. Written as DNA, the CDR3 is TGCGCCAGCAGCTCGGGGACAGTGAGGAATACTGAAGCTTTCTTT. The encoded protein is CASSSGTVRNTEAFF.

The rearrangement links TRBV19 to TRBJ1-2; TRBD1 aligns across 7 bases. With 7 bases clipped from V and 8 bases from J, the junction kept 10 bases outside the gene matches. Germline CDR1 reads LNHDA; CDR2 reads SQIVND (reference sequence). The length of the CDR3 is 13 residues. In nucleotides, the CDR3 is TGTGCCAGTAATGACAGGGTGTTGGGCGGCTACACCTTC. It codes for CASNDRVLGGYTF.

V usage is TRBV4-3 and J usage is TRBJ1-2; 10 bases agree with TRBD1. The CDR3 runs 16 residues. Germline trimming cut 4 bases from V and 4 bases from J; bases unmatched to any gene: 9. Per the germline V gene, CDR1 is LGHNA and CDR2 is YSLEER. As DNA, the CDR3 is TGCGCCAGCAGCCGGCGTCCCGGGACAGGGGTCTATGGCTACACCTTC. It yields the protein CASSRRPGTGVYGYTF.

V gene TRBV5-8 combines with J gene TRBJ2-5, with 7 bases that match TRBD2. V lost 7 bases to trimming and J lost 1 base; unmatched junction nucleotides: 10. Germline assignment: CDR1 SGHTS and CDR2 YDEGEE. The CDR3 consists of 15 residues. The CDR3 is CASPNGGMGQETQYF. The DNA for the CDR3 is TGTGCCAGCCCCAACGGGGGGATGGGCCAAGAGACCCAGTACTTC.

CDR3 residues: CSFLTSIETQYF. The CDR3 DNA is TGCAGCTTCTTGACTAGTATCGAGACCCAGTACTTC. The chain uses TRBV29-1 and TRBJ2-5, with D possibly TRBD2 on 6 matching bases. Germline V gives CDR1 SQVTM, CDR2 ANQGSEA. The CDR3 consists of 12 residues. The ends were cut back, 8 bases at V and 5 bases at J, with 15 bases in the middle.

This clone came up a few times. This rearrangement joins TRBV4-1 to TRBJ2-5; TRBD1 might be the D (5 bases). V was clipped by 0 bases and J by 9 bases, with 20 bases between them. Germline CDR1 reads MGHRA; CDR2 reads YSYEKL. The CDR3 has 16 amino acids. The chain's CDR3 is CASSQDRQSQGGAQYF. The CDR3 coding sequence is TGCGCCAGCAGCCAAGATCGACAGTCGCAGGGTGGGGCCCAGTACTTC.

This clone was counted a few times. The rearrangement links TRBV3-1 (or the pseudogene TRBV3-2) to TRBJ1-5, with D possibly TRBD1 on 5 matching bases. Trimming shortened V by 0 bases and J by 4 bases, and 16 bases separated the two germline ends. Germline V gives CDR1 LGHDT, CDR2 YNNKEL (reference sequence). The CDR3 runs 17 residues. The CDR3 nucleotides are TGTGCCAGCAGCCAAGATGTCCCAGGGCTAAGTAATCAGCCCCAGCATTTT. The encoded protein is CASSQDVPGLSNQPQHF.

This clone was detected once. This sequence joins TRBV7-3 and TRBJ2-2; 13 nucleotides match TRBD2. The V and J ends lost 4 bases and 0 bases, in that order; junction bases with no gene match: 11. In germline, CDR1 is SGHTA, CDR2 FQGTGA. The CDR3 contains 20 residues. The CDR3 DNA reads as TGTGCCAGCAGCTGGGGGCCACCGGGACTAGCGGGACCGAACACCGGGGAGCTGTTTTTT. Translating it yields CASSWGPPGLAGPNTGELFF. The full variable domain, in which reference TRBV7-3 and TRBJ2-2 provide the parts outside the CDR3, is GAGVSQTPSNKVTEKGKYVELRCDPISGHTALYWYRQSLGQGPEFLIYFQGTGAADDSGLPNDRFFAVRPEGSVSTLKIQRTERGDSAVYLCASSWGPPGLAGPNTGELFFGEGSRLTVL.

The CDR3 region is CAIGGGDAPTF. DNA for the CDR3: TGTGCCATCGGAGGAGGGGACGCCCCAACCTTC. This sequence joins TRBV10-3 and TRBJ1-2, with D perhaps matching TRBD1 (5 bases). Per germline, CDR1 ENHRY and CDR2 SYGVKD. Trimming took 8 bases from V and 14 from J, leaving 18 bases between them. CDR3 size: 11 residues.

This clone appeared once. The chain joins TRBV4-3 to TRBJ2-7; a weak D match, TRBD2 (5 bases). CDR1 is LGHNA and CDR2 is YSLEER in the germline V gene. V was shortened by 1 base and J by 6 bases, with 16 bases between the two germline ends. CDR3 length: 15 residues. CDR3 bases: TGCGCCAGCAGCCAAGGGACTCGAGGGTCCCGCGAGCAGTACTTC. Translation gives CASSQGTRGSREQYF.

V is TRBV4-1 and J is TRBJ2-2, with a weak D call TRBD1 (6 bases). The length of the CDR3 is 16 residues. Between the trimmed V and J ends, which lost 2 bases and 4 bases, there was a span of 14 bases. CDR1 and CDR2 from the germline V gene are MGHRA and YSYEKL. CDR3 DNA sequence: TGCGCCAGCAGCCAACCCATCAGGGGCTCCACCGGGGAGCTGTTTTTT. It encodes CASSQPIRGSTGELFF.

CDR3 bases: TGTGCCAGTAGTACGACTAGCGGGAGCTACGAGCAGTACTTC. This gives the protein CASSTTSGSYEQYF. This chain joins TRBV19 and TRBJ2-7; TRBD2 agrees at 12 bases. The CDR3 covers 14 residues. The V gene's germline CDR1 is LNHDA and CDR2 SQIVND (reference sequence). After removal of 4 bases from V and 3 bases from J, the junction contained 1 base not matched to a gene.

This chain's CDR3 is CASSSTQGVSYEQYF. CDR3 DNA sequence: TGTGCCAGCAGCTCCACACAGGGAGTCTCCTACGAGCAGTACTTC. The chain employs TRBV11-2 and TRBJ2-7, with TRBD1 as a possible D gene (6 bases). Trimming shortened V by 4 bases and J by 0 bases, and 13 bases separated the two germline ends. Germline V CDR1 and CDR2: SGHAT, FQNNGV. The CDR3 consists of 15 residues.

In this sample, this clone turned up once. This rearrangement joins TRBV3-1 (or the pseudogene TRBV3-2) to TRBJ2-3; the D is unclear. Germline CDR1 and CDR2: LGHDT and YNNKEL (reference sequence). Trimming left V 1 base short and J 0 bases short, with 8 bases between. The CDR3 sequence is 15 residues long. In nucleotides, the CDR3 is TGTGCCAGCAGCCAAGCCTATATTAGCACAGATACGCAGTATTTT. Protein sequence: CASSQAYISTDTQYF.

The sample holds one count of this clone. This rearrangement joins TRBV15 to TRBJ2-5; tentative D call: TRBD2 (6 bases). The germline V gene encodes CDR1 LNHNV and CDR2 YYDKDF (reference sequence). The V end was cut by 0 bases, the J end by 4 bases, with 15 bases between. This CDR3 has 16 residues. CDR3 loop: CATSRDTGVGGETQYF. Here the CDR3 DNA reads TGTGCCACCAGCAGAGATACGGGGGTCGGTGGAGAGACCCAGTACTTC.

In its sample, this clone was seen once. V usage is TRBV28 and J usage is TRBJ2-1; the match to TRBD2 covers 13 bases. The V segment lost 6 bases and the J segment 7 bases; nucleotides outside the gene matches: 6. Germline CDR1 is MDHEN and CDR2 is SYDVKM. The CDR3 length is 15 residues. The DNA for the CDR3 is TGTGCCAGCAGAACGACTAGCGGGAGGTTAAATGAGCAGTTCTTC. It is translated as CASRTTSGRLNEQFF.

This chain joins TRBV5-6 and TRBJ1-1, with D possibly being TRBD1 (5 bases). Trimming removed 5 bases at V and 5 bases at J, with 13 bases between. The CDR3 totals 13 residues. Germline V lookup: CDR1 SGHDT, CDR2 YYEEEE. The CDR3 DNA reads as TGTGCCAGCAGGCGGGGCATTACTACTGAAGCTTTCTTT. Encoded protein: CASRRGITTEAFF. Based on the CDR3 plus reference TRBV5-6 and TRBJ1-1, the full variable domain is DAGVTQSPTHLIKTRGQQVTLRCSPKSGHDTVSWYQQALGQGPQFIFQYYEEEERQRGNFPDRFSGHQFPNYSSELNVNALLLGDSALYLCASRRGITTEAFFGQGTRLTVV.

The CDR3 sequence is CASSSDGYGYTF. CDR3 sequence (DNA): TGTGCCAGCAGTAGTGACGGGTATGGCTACACCTTC. This rearrangement joins TRBV6-5 to TRBJ1-2; D gene ambiguous. This CDR3 contains 12 residues. Trimming took off 5 bases at V and 5 bases at J, with 9 bases between the two ends. Germline V gives CDR1 MNHEY, CDR2 SVGAGI.

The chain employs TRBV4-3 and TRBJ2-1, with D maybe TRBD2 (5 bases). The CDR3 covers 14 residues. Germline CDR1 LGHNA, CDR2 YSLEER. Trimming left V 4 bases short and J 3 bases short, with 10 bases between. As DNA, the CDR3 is TGCGCCAGCAGCCTAAGCCGGGACTACAATGAGCAGTTCTTC. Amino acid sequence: CASSLSRDYNEQFF.